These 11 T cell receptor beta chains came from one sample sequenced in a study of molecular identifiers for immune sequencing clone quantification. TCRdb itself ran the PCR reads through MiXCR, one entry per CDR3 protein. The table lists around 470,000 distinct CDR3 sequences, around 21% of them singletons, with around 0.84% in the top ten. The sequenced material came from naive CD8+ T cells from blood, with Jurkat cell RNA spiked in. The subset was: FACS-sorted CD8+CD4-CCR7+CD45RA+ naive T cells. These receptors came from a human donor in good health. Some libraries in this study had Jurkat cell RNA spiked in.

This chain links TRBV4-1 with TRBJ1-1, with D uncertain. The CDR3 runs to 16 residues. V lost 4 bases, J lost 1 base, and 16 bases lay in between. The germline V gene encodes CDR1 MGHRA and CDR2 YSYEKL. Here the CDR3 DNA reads TGCGCCAGCAGCCCGGAGGGATGGCCAGAGAACACTGAAGCTTTCTTT. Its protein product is CASSPEGWPENTEAFF.

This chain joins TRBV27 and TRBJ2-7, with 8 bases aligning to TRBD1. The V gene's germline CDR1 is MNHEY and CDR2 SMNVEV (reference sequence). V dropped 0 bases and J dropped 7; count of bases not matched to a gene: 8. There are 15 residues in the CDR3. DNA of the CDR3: TGTGCCAGCAGTTTATCGGGACAGGCTCCGTTGGAGCAGTACTTC. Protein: CASSLSGQAPLEQYF.

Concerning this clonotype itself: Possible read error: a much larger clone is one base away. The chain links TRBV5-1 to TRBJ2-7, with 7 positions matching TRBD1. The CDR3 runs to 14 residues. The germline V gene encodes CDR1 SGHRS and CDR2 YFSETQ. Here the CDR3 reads CASSFDRVSYGQYF. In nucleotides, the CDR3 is TGCGCCAGCAGCTTTGACAGGGTCTCCTACGGGCAGTACTTC.

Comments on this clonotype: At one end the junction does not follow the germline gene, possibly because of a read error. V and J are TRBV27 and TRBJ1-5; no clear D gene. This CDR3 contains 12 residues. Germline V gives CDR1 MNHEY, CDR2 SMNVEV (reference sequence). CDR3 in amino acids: CAGSLWGQPQHF. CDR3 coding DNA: TGTGCCGGCAGTTTATGGGGTCAGCCCCAGCATTTT.

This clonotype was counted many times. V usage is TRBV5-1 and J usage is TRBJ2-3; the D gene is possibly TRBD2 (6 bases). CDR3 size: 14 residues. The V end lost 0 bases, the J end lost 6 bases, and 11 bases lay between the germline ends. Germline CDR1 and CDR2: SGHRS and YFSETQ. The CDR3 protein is CASSLAPGLDTQYF. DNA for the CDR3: TGCGCCAGCAGCTTGGCCCCGGGACTGGATACGCAGTATTTT.

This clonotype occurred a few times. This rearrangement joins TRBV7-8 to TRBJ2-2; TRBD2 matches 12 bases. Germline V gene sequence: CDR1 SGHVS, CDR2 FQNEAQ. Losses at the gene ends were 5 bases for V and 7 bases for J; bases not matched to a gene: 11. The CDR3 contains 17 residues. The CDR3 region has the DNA TGTGCCAGCAGCCACCTAGCGGGGGGGCCCGAAATCGGGGAGCTGTTTTTT. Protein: CASSHLAGGPEIGELFF.

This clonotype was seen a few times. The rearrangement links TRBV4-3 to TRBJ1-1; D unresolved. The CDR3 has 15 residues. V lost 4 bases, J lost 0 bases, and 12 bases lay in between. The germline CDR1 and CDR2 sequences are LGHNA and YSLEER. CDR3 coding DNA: TGCGCCAGCAGCCCCGGGCCGTTCGTGAACACTGAAGCTTTCTTT. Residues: CASSPGPFVNTEAFF.

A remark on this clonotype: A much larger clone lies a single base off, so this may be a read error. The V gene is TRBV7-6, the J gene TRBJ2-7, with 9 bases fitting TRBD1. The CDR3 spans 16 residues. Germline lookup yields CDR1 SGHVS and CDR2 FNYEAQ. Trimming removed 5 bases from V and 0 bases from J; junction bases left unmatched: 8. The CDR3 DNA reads TGTGCCAGCAGCCCTGAGGGACAGGGCAGCTCCTACGAGCAGTACTTC. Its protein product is CASSPEGQGSSYEQYF.

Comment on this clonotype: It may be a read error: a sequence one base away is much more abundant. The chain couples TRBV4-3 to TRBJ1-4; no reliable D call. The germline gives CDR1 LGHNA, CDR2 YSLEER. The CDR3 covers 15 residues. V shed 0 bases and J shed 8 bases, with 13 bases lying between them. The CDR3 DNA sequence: TGCGCCAGCAGCCAAGATTCATCATGGCAAGAAAAACTGTTTTTT. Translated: CASSQDSSWQEKLFF.

CDR3 residues: CASSRGDRSSYNEQFF. CDR3 DNA: TGTGCCAGTAGTAGGGGGGACAGGAGCTCCTACAATGAGCAGTTCTTC. V and J are TRBV19 and TRBJ2-1; 8 bases are shared with TRBD1. From germline, CDR1 is LNHDA and CDR2 SQIVND (reference sequence). This CDR3 has 16 residues. Trimming took 4 bases from V and 0 from J; bases not matched to a gene: 5.

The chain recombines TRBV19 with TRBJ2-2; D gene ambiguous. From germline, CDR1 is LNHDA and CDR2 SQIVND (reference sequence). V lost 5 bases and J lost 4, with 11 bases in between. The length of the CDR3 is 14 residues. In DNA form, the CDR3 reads TGTGCCAGTAGTCCCGGGCCGGGCACCGGGGAGCTGTTTTTT. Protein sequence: CASSPGPGTGELFF.